The rows below give T cell receptor beta chains drawn from one sample of a study of control samples from healthy donors and cancer patients. Assay: immunoSEQ multiplex PCR; the TCRdb copy retains only in-frame clones and omits some. This sample has 180,000 or so clones, with 91% found just once. The specimen was blood. Every receptor here comes from a woman aged 25 to 39 in good health. Each CDR3 is given with its conserved first and last residue. D genes are given only for firm matches. The size of a clone is reported for some rows only, either as once, few or many, or as a class for expanded clones.

clone_size	j_call	v_call	d_call	cdr3_aa	cdr3_nt
-	TRBJ2-2	TRBV10-3	TRBD2	CAIRGTSGTNTGELFF	TGTGCCATCAGGGGGACTAGCGGGACGAACACCGGGGAGCTGTTTTTT
-	TRBJ2-5	TRBV18	-	CASSPLPSRETQYF	TGTGCCAGCTCACCACTTCCTAGCAGAGAGACCCAGTACTTC
-	TRBJ1-2	TRBV6-5	-	CASSYGFGDIRDGYTF	TGTGCCAGCAGTTATGGTTTTGGGGATATACGGGACGGCTACACCTTC
few	TRBJ2-1	TRBV7-9	TRBD2	CASSLTSGGTEQFF	TGTGCCAGCAGCTTAACTAGCGGGGGGACTGAGCAGTTCTTC
-	TRBJ1-5	TRBV5-6	TRBD1	CASSFTGDQPQHF	TGTGCCAGCAGCTTCACAGGGGATCAGCCCCAGCATTTT
-	TRBJ1-2	TRBV10-3	TRBD1	CAISATGNYGYTF	TGTGCCATCAGTGCGACAGGGAACTATGGCTACACCTTC
-	TRBJ2-1	TRBV19	TRBD1	CASSIRRGNNEQFF	TGTGCCAGTAGTATACGCAGGGGGAACAATGAGCAGTTCTTC
few	TRBJ2-1	TRBV18	-	CASSLRGRNRNEQFF	TGTGCCAGCTCACTTCGGGGGAGAAATAGAAATGAGCAGTTCTTC
-	TRBJ2-1	TRBV19	TRBD1	CASSASGTGSYNEQFF	TGTGCCAGTAGTGCCTCCGGGACAGGGTCCTACAATGAGCAGTTCTTC
-	TRBJ1-4	TRBV7-2	-	CASSYHANEKLFF	TGTGCCAGCAGCTACCACGCTAATGAAAAACTGTTTTTT